The TCR beta chain under discussion was sequenced for a study of Tregs in tolerant kidney transplant recipients. Assay: immunoSEQ multiplex PCR; the TCRdb copy retains only in-frame clones and omits some. The table lists tens of thousands of clones, approximately 90% of them singletons. Germline V gene lookup returns CDR1 ENHRY and CDR2 SYGVKD. This CDR3 contains 15 residues. Trimming pared 0 bases from V and 4 bases from J, leaving 12 bases between. Note on this clone: Its antigen is not known.

Thawed PBMCs were FACS-sorted into unstimulated CD4+CD25+CD127- regulatory T cells, CD4+CD25- non-regulatory cells, CD4 and CD8 cells. General study results and limits: The small number of patients limits these findings pending further validation.

The receptor's source is a human donor in good health. Sequenced input: CD8+ T cells from blood. V is TRBV10-3 and J is TRBJ1-2, with D unclear. CDR3 residues: CAISESIGQSYGYTF. As DNA, the CDR3 is TGTGCCATCAGTGAGTCGATAGGGCAGTCCTATGGCTACACCTTC.